This TCR beta chain came from a study of T cell repertoires in cytomegalovirus infection. Study in general: CMV infection and matching HLA type were both indicated by public TCR beta signatures.

Each CDR3 protein gets one entry after TCRdb re-called the reads with MiXCR. Of around 130,000 distinct CDR3 sequences listed, 7.5% to 9% are singletons. Looked up from germline, CDR1 is MDHEN and CDR2 is SYDVKM. V lost 3 bases to trimming and J lost 6 bases, with 12 bases between them. The CDR3 extends over 14 amino acids. The TCR sequence derives from a human donor in good health (CMV status not recorded). Some clones in this sample may be carry-over from other donors' samples. The chain is built from TRBV28 and TRBJ2-1; D perhaps matches TRBD1 (6 bases). The sequenced sample consisted of PBMCs. The CDR3 DNA reads as TGTGCCAGCAGTTTTTCATCCAGGGGCAATGAGCAGTTCTTC. Amino acid sequence: CASSFSSRGNEQFF.